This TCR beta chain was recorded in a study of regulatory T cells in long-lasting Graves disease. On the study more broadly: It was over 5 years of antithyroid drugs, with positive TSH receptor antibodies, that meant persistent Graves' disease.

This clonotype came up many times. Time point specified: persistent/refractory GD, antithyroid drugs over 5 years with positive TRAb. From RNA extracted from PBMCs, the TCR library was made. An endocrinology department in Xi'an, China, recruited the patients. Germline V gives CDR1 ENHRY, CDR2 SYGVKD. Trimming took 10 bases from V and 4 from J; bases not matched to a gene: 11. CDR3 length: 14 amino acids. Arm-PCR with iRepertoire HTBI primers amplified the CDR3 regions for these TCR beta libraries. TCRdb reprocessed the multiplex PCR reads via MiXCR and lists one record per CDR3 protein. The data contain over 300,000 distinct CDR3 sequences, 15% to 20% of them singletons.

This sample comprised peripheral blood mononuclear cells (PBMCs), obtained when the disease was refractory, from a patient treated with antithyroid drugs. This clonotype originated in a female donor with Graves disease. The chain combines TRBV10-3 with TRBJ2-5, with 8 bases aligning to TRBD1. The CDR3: CATADRAEGETQYF. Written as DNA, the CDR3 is TGTGCCACCGCGGACAGGGCCGAGGGAGAGACCCAGTACTTC.